What follows are 18 T cell receptor beta chains derived from one specimen sequenced in a study of PD-1 blockade in classical Hodgkin lymphoma. Sequencing was performed with immunoSEQ multiplex PCR; in TCRdb, only in-frame clones are kept and a portion is missing. The data show about 96,000 clones, approximately 94% seen once. Specified time point: cycle 4 day 1 (C4D1), after less than seven weeks of nivolumab. All patients experienced relapse after autologous stem cell transplantation, and brentuximab vedotin exposure was variable. The sequences come from peripheral blood mononuclear cells (PBMCs), collected before the fourth cycle of nivolumab. These receptors originate from a human donor with classical Hodgkin lymphoma.

This CDR3 reads CASSLVGAGKPYEQYF. CDR3 bases: TGTGCCAGCAGCTTGGTCGGGGCGGGGAAACCCTACGAGCAGTACTTC. V and J are TRBV5-6 and TRBJ2-7; a weak D match, TRBD2 (6 bases). Trimming removed 0 bases from V and 2 bases from J, with 15 bases in between. CDR3 length: 16 amino acids. CDR1 SGHDT and CDR2 YYEEEE come from the germline V gene. The full variable domain, completed using reference TRBV5-6 and TRBJ2-7, is DAGVTQSPTHLIKTRGQQVTLRCSPKSGHDTVSWYQQALGQGPQFIFQYYEEEERQRGNFPDRFSGHQFPNYSSELNVNALLLGDSALYLCASSLVGAGKPYEQYFGPGTRLTVT.

The chain recombines TRBV28 with TRBJ2-1; 8 bases match TRBD2. The CDR3 is 16 amino acids. The J segment lost 0 bases and the V segment lost 7 bases, leaving 8 bases of the junction unmatched. Germline loops: CDR1 MDHEN, CDR2 SYDVKM. For the CDR3, the DNA is TGTGCCAGCACTACTGCGGGGGGTCCCTCCTACAATGAGCAGTTCTTC. Protein product: CASTTAGGPSYNEQFF.

The chain recombines TRBV7-2 with TRBJ1-5; the D gene is possibly TRBD1 (5 bases). With 9 bases removed from V and 0 bases from J, the gap between germline ends came to 9 bases. Looked up from germline, CDR1 is SGHTA and CDR2 is FQGNSA. The length of the CDR3 is 13 residues. Written as DNA, the CDR3 is TGTGCCAGTAACAGGTATAGCAATCAGCCCCAGCATTTT. It encodes CASNRYSNQPQHF.

This clone was seen just once. V usage is TRBV14 and J usage is TRBJ2-3; D gene uncertain. V shed 1 base and J shed 10 bases, with 9 bases lying between them. Germline V gene lookup returns CDR1 SGHDN and CDR2 FVKESK. The CDR3 sequence is 12 residues long. This CDR3 reads CASSQGWWAQYF. The CDR3 bases are TGTGCCAGCAGCCAAGGATGGTGGGCGCAGTATTTT.

This clone was observed a single time. One end of the junction does not line up with germline, which may come from a read error. The genes are TRBV6-1 and TRBJ1-1, with unresolved D. The germline CDR1 and CDR2 sequences are MNHNS and SASEGT. This CDR3 is 15 amino acids long. The CDR3 DNA is TGTGCCAGCAGGGAAGCGGAACAGATGAACACTGAAGCTTTCTTT. Translation: CASREAEQMNTEAFF.

The rearrangement links TRBV19 to TRBJ2-3; 9 nucleotides agree with TRBD2. The ends lost 2 bases at V and 5 bases at J; junction bases unmatched: 8. CDR3 size: 16 residues. CDR1 LNHDA and CDR2 SQIVND come from the germline V gene (reference sequence). The CDR3 DNA follows: TGTGCCAGTAGTATACCTAGCGGGATGGAGGGAGATACGCAGTATTTT. Its protein product is CASSIPSGMEGDTQYF. The full variable domain, rest sourced from reference TRBV19 and TRBJ2-3, is DGGITQSPKYLFRKEGQNVTLSCEQNLNHDAMYWYRQDPGQGLRLIYYSQIVNDFQKGDIAEGYSVSREKKESFPLTVTSAQKNPTAFYLCASSIPSGMEGDTQYFGPGTRLTVL.

This chain connects TRBV6-6 to TRBJ2-7; TRBD1 matches 9 bases. Unmatched junction bases numbered 5, after V lost 6 bases and J lost 5 bases. From germline, CDR1 is MNHNY and CDR2 SVGAGI (reference sequence). The CDR3 runs to 13 residues. The CDR3 DNA reads as TGTGCCAGCAGATTACGACAGGGGGACGAGCAGTACTTC. Residues: CASRLRQGDEQYF.

This clone was recorded only once. The rearrangement uses TRBV10-2 and TRBJ2-5, with 7 nucleotides matching TRBD2. Per the germline V gene, CDR1 is WSHSY and CDR2 is SAAADI. After removal of 8 bases from V and 2 bases from J, the junction contained 5 bases not matched to a gene. The CDR3 is 13 amino acids. The DNA for the CDR3 is TGCGCCAGCCAATGGGGGGGACAAGAGACCCAGTACTTC. The encoded protein is CASQWGGQETQYF.

The genes are TRBV14 and TRBJ2-5; D could derive from TRBD1 or TRBD2 (5 bases each). CDR3 size: 14 residues. Germline-derived CDR1 and CDR2 are SGHDN and FVKESK. The V end lost 4 bases, the J end lost 7 bases, and 16 bases lay between the germline ends. The CDR3 reads CASSLSGARGTQYF. CDR3 nucleotide sequence: TGTGCCAGCAGCCTCTCCGGGGCCCGGGGGACCCAGTACTTC.

The J gene is TRBJ2-7, the V gene TRBV5-4; 8 bases map to TRBD1. This CDR3 has 15 amino acids. Germline assignment: CDR1 SGHNT and CDR2 YYREEE (reference sequence). V shed 1 base, J shed 4 bases, and the junction held 7 bases outside the gene matches. CDR3 residues: CASSLRPTGDYEQYF. The CDR3 coding sequence is TGTGCCAGCAGCTTGAGACCGACAGGGGATTACGAGCAGTACTTC.

This clone has just one count. This rearrangement joins TRBV5-1 to TRBJ1-1; no definite D call. From germline, CDR1 is SGHRS and CDR2 YFSETQ. The CDR3 contains 14 residues. V dropped 0 bases and J dropped 1 base, with 7 bases sitting between them. The CDR3 nucleotides are TGCGCCAGCAGCTTGGTTTTGGGGAACACTGAAGCTTTCTTT. Encoded protein: CASSLVLGNTEAFF.

This chain links TRBV19 with TRBJ1-2; D is possibly TRBD1 (5 bases). The CDR3 extends over 12 amino acids. CDR1 is LNHDA, CDR2 SQIVND, per germline (reference sequence). The V end lost 11 bases, the J end lost 8 bases, and 18 bases lay between the germline ends. The CDR3 nucleotides are TGTGCCTCTAACCCGGGGGGATACGGCTACACCTTC. Translation gives CASNPGGYGYTF.

V is TRBV7-9 and J is TRBJ2-3; 9 bases are a match to TRBD2. Losses at the gene ends were 5 bases for V and 3 bases for J; bases not matched to a gene: 9. Germline CDR1 and CDR2: SEHNR and FQNEAQ (reference sequence). This CDR3 region has 16 residues. The CDR3 loop reads CASSIQASGTTDTQYF. DNA of the CDR3: TGTGCCAGCAGCATACAGGCTAGCGGGACTACAGATACGCAGTATTTT.

V is TRBV19 and J is TRBJ1-1; D call uncertain. V was clipped by 5 bases and J by 0 bases, with 7 bases between them. Germline-derived CDR1 and CDR2 are LNHDA and SQIVND (reference sequence). This CDR3 comprises 13 residues. The CDR3 DNA sequence: TGTGCCAGTAGTGACGAAGTGAACACTGAAGCTTTCTTT. This sequence encodes CASSDEVNTEAFF.

The chain links TRBV5-6 to TRBJ2-1; D is possibly TRBD2 (5 bases). CDR3 length: 16 amino acids. V shed 0 bases and J shed 3 bases, with 13 bases lying between them. CDR1 SGHDT and CDR2 YYEEEE come from the germline V gene. CDR3 loop: CASSLGPFGDYNEQFF. The CDR3 nucleotides are TGTGCCAGCAGCTTGGGACCCTTCGGGGACTACAATGAGCAGTTCTTC. The whole variable domain, filled in from reference TRBV5-6 and TRBJ2-1, reads DAGVTQSPTHLIKTRGQQVTLRCSPKSGHDTVSWYQQALGQGPQFIFQYYEEEERQRGNFPDRFSGHQFPNYSSELNVNALLLGDSALYLCASSLGPFGDYNEQFFGPGTRLTVL.

The CDR3 protein is CAWRRTAGRELFF. The CDR3 region has the DNA TGTGCCTGGAGACGGACAGCGGGCAGGGAGCTGTTTTTT. The chain couples TRBV30 to TRBJ2-2; D may be TRBD1 or TRBD2 (6 bases each). CDR1 and CDR2 from the germline V gene are GTSNPN and SVGIG (reference sequence). The CDR3 is 13 residues long. Deletions cut 3 bases from V and 9 bases from J, with 14 bases between.

The chain is built from TRBV11-3 and TRBJ2-5; no clear D. There are 13 residues in the CDR3. V was pared by 2 bases and J by 0 bases, with 4 bases between. Germline CDR1 reads SGHNT; CDR2 reads YENEEA. The CDR3 bases are TGTGCCAGCAGCTTAAATAACCAAGAGACCCAGTACTTC. It codes for CASSLNNQETQYF. The complete variable domain, with remaining parts taken from reference TRBV11-3 and TRBJ2-5, reads EAGVVQSPRYKIIEKKQPVAFWCNPISGHNTLYWYLQNLGQGPELLIRYENEEAVDDSQLPKDRFSAERLKGVDSTLKIQPAELGDSAVYLCASSLNNQETQYFGPGTRLLVL.

The chain carries TRBV28 and TRBJ2-5; TRBD1 aligns across 11 bases. Germline CDR1 MDHEN, CDR2 SYDVKM. CDR3 length: 17 residues. V lost 6 bases to trimming and J lost 5 bases; unmatched junction nucleotides: 14. The CDR3 protein is CASSLPSGTGGLETQYF. CDR3 nucleotides: TGTGCCAGCAGCCTTCCCTCCGGGACAGGGGGTCTGGAGACCCAGTACTTC.